One and the same sample provided the 3 T cell receptor beta chains below, sequenced in a study of patients and donors after allogeneic stem cell transplantation. TCRdb reprocessed the RT-PCR reads with MiXCR, giving one entry per CDR3 protein. The top ten clones hold around 6% of a sample with about a million distinct CDR3 sequences, about a sixth of them seen once. Sequenced material: blood, either unsorted or a sorted T cell fraction (not recorded which). The receptor source for this set is a human donor who was either an allogeneic HSCT recipient or a stem cell or donor lymphocyte infusion donor (not recorded which). It is not recorded whose cells these are; they may come from a transplant donor.

The chain carries TRBV15 and TRBJ2-1, with a weak D call TRBD1 (6 bases). V lost 5 bases to trimming and J lost 4 bases, with 18 bases between them. The CDR3 extends over 16 amino acids. Germline-derived CDR1 and CDR2 are LNHNV and YYDKDF (reference sequence). CDR3 region: CATSSRGGSAYNEQFF. The CDR3, as DNA: TGTGCCACCAGCTCCAGGGGTGGCTCAGCTTACAATGAGCAGTTCTTC. Complete variable domain (other parts from reference TRBV15 and TRBJ2-1): DAMVIQNPRYQVTQFGKPVTLSCSQTLNHNVMYWYQQKSSQAPKLLFHYYDKDFNNEADTPDNFQSRRPNTSFCFLDIRSPGLGDTAMYLCATSSRGGSAYNEQFFGPGTRLTVL.

The V and J genes are TRBV12-3 or TRBV12-4 and TRBJ1-1, with TRBD1 as a possible D gene (6 bases). Trimming left V 4 bases short and J 2 bases short, with 11 bases between. This CDR3 is built from 14 residues. The CDR3 loop reads CASSSYRVNTEAFF. CDR3 nucleotide sequence: TGTGCCAGCAGTTCATACAGGGTCAACACTGAAGCTTTCTTT.

This clonotype was observed many times. The gene calls are TRBV5-8 and TRBJ2-1; the D is unclear. V was pared by 2 bases and J by 7 bases, with 4 bases between. Germline-derived CDR1 and CDR2 are SGHTS and YDEGEE. This CDR3 has 11 amino acids. The CDR3 sequence: CASSFANEQFF. Written as DNA, the CDR3 is TGTGCCAGCAGCTTTGCTAATGAGCAGTTCTTC.